The 15 T cell receptor beta chains below come from one sample, sequenced in a study of blood T cell repertoires in COVID-19. Sequenced by immunoSEQ multiplex PCR; TCRdb stores in-frame clones only, minus some. Of a few hundred thousand clones listed, approximately 80% are singletons. Sequencing was carried out using peripheral blood. The receptors derive from a man younger than 40 who had recovered from COVID-19.

This clone came up a few times. The chain recombines TRBV2 with TRBJ1-5; TRBD1 matches at 7 bases. The ends lost 3 bases at V and 3 bases at J; junction bases unmatched: 8. The CDR3 has 16 residues. CDR1 is SNHLY, CDR2 FYNNEI, per germline. CDR3 coding DNA: TGTGCCAGCAGTGACCAACAGGGGTGGTACAATCAGCCCCAGCATTTT. Translated: CASSDQQGWYNQPQHF.

The rearrangement joins TRBV5-6 to TRBJ2-2; 7 bases match TRBD1. CDR3 length: 14 residues. V dropped 4 bases and J dropped 3; count of bases not matched to a gene: 3. Germline V gene lookup returns CDR1 SGHDT and CDR2 YYEEEE. This CDR3 reads CASSRGTDTGELFF. The DNA for the CDR3 is TGTGCCAGCAGCAGGGGGACAGACACCGGGGAGCTGTTTTTT.

The gene calls are TRBV5-4 and TRBJ2-7; tentatively, D is TRBD2 (5 bases). Germline V CDR1 and CDR2: SGHNT, YYREEE (reference sequence). The CDR3 runs 13 residues. The V and J ends lost 4 bases and 4 bases respectively, with 12 bases between them. CDR3 sequence: CASSPDPGYEQYF. DNA of the CDR3: TGTGCCAGCAGCCCGGACCCGGGGTACGAGCAGTACTTC.

The chain's CDR3 is CASSPVPTGTYQPQHF. CDR3 in DNA: TGTGCCAGCAGTCCCGTACCGACAGGAACGTACCAGCCCCAGCATTTT. The chain carries TRBV28 and TRBJ1-5; D might be TRBD1 (6 bases). Germline CDR1 and CDR2: MDHEN and SYDVKM. Trimming left V 5 bases short and J 7 bases short, with 21 bases between. The CDR3 runs to 16 residues.

This clone was seen once. The V gene is TRBV5-1, the J gene TRBJ1-1, with D perhaps TRBD1 (6 bases). Germline loops: CDR1 SGHRS, CDR2 YFSETQ. V dropped 1 base and J dropped 1 base, with 14 bases sitting between them. The length of the CDR3 is 16 residues. The CDR3 region is CASSLTGNLRNTEAFF. The CDR3 nucleotides read TGCGCCAGCAGCTTGACAGGGAATTTACGGAACACTGAAGCTTTCTTT. The entire variable domain, with the rest obtained from reference TRBV5-1 and TRBJ1-1, is as follows: KAGVTQTPRYLIKTRGQQVTLSCSPISGHRSVSWYQQTPGQGLQFLFEYFSETQRNKGNFPGRFSGRQFSNSRSEMNVSTLELGDSALYLCASSLTGNLRNTEAFFGQGTRLTVV.

The chain has TRBV7-3 and TRBJ2-1, with a possible D match to TRBD1 (6 bases). This CDR3 comprises 12 residues. The V end lost 8 bases, the J end lost 8 bases, and 13 bases lay between the germline ends. In germline, CDR1 is SGHTA, CDR2 FQGTGA. In DNA form, the CDR3 reads TGTGCCAGCGGCAGGGGATTCCATGAGCAGTTCTTC. Its protein is CASGRGFHEQFF.

V usage is TRBV4-1 and J usage is TRBJ1-1; TRBD1 agrees at 8 bases. This CDR3 has 16 amino acids. Germline values: CDR1 MGHRA, CDR2 YSYEKL. V shed 6 bases, J shed 5 bases, and the junction held 14 bases outside the gene matches. The CDR3 is CASRQPRDRGSTEAFF. Here the CDR3 DNA reads TGCGCCAGCAGACAACCCCGAGACAGGGGCAGTACTGAAGCTTTCTTT.

The gene calls are TRBV18 and TRBJ2-5, with unresolved D. V lost 4 bases and J lost 13, with 16 bases in between. Germline V gene lookup returns CDR1 KGHSH and CDR2 LQKENI. The CDR3 is made up of 12 amino acids. The CDR3 DNA is TGTGCCAGCTCACAGCCCCCCTCCCCTCGGTACTTC. Translated: CASSQPPSPRYF.

In this sample, this clone turned up once. The chain combines TRBV7-9 with TRBJ2-1; possibly TRBD1 for D (6 bases). Germline CDR1 is SEHNR and CDR2 is FQNEAQ (reference sequence). The CDR3 totals 13 residues. V shed 5 bases and J shed 7 bases, with 12 bases lying between them. In DNA form, the CDR3 reads TGTGCCAGCAGCGAAAACACAGGGAATGAGCAGTTCTTC. This sequence encodes CASSENTGNEQFF.

The chain recombines TRBV4-1 with TRBJ1-2; weak D call: TRBD1 (6 bases). Germline CDR1 and CDR2: MGHRA and YSYEKL. The CDR3 totals 12 residues. V was shortened by 3 bases and J by 8 bases, with 10 bases between the two germline ends. In DNA form, the CDR3 reads TGCGCCAGCAGCCAGACAGGTTACGGCTACACCTTC. Amino acids: CASSQTGYGYTF.

The chain has TRBV6-1 and TRBJ2-5, with 12 positions matching TRBD1. The CDR3 length is 16 residues. Trimming took 3 bases from V and 1 from J; bases not matched to a gene: 3. Germline lookup yields CDR1 MNHNS and CDR2 SASEGT. Written as DNA, the CDR3 is TGTGCCAGCAGTGACCGGGACAGGGGGCCCCAAGAGACCCAGTACTTC. Its protein is CASSDRDRGPQETQYF.

The J gene is TRBJ2-2, the V gene TRBV3-1 (or the pseudogene TRBV3-2), with TRBD2 matching over 7 bases. CDR1 is LGHDT and CDR2 is YNNKEL in the germline V gene (reference sequence). The CDR3 runs 18 residues. J lost 7 bases, V lost 1 base, and 15 bases had no gene match. CDR3 protein: CASSQGSLSGARGGELFF. CDR3 DNA: TGTGCCAGCAGCCAAGGATCCTTGAGCGGGGCACGAGGCGGGGAGCTGTTTTTT.

DNA for the CDR3: TGCGCCAGCAGCCGATTAGGGGGGGCCATTACAGATACGCAGTATTTT. Encoded protein: CASSRLGGAITDTQYF. The chain links TRBV5-1 to TRBJ2-3; a weak D match, TRBD2 (7 bases). The germline CDR1 and CDR2 sequences are SGHRS and YFSETQ. V was trimmed by 4 bases and J by 3 bases, leaving 18 bases between them. The CDR3 extends over 16 amino acids.

The chain uses TRBV9 and TRBJ2-7; D unresolved. V was shortened by 0 bases and J by 3 bases, with 13 bases between the two germline ends. The CDR3 loop spans 15 amino acids. Germline CDR1 reads SGDLS; CDR2 reads YYNGEE. CDR3 coding DNA: TGTGCCAGCAGCGTAGGGAAACCGGCGGACTACGAGCAGTACGTC. Protein product: CASSVGKPADYEQYV.

The V and J genes are TRBV5-1 and TRBJ1-2; 9 nucleotides line up with TRBD1. The CDR3 covers 17 residues. V gave up 4 bases and J gave up 4 bases; unmatched junction bases: 14. Germline V gene sequence: CDR1 SGHRS, CDR2 YFSETQ. CDR3 nucleotide sequence: TGCGCCAGCAGCGACGGGACAGGGAGCGGGGGAACCTATGGCTACACCTTC. Protein: CASSDGTGSGGTYGYTF.